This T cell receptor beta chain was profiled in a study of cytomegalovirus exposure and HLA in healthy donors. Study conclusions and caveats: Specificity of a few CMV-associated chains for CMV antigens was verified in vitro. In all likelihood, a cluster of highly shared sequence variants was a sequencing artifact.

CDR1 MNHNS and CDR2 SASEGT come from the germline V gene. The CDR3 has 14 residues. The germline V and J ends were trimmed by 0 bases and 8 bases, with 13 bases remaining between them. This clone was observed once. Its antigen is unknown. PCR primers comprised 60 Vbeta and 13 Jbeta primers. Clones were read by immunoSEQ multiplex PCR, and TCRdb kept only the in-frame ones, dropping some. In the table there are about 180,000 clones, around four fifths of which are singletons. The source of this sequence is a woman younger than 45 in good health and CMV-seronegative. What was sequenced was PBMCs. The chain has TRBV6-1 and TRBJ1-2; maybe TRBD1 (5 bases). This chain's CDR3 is CASSEAGGLGGYTF. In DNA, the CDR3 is TGTGCCAGCAGTGAAGCGGGGGGATTGGGGGGCTACACCTTC.